A selection of T cell receptor beta chains follows, all from one sample in a study of shared clonotypes between healthy human individuals. Profiled with immunoSEQ multiplex PCR; TCRdb holds only in-frame clones, not every one. The sample yields 950,000 to 1,200,000 clones, 70% to 85% seen once. Sequencing was carried out using memory CD4+ T cells from PBMCs. These receptor sequences come from a man between 18 and 29 years old in good health. Some clones in this sample may be carry-over from other donors' samples. Both conserved end residues are part of each CDR3. D genes are given only for firm matches. For some rows the clone size is stated as once, few or many, or as a class when expanded; others skip it.

CDR3: CASSRLGGPYEQYF
DNA: TGTGCCAGCAGCCGCCTGGGAGGGCCCTACGAGCAGTACTTC
V: TRBV14
length: 14
J: TRBJ2-7
D: TRBD2
size: NA

CDR3: CASSDQGYGYTF
DNA: TGTGCCAGTAGTGACCAGGGCTATGGCTACACCTTC
V: TRBV19
length: 12
J: TRBJ1-2
D: NA
size: NA

CDR3: CASKGAGGKSDTQYF
DNA: TGTGCCAGTAAGGGAGCCGGGGGAAAATCGGATACGCAGTATTTT
V: TRBV19
length: 15
J: TRBJ2-3
D: NA
size: NA

CDR3: CASSGTGAQYEQYF
DNA: TGCGCCAGCAGCGGGACAGGGGCCCAATACGAGCAGTACTTC
V: TRBV5-1
length: 14
J: TRBJ2-7
D: TRBD1
size: NA

CDR3: CASSLAPATSANTGELFF
DNA: TGCGCCAGCAGCTTGGCTCCCGCGACTAGCGCGAACACCGGGGAGCTGTTTTTT
V: TRBV5-1
length: 18
J: TRBJ2-2
D: TRBD2
size: NA

CDR3: CASSLGVGGYEQFF
DNA: TGCGCCAGCAGCTTGGGGGTTGGGGGCTATGAGCAGTTCTTC
V: TRBV5-1
length: 14
J: TRBJ2-1
D: NA
size: NA

CDR3: CASSRRQGGETQYF
DNA: TGTGCCAGCAGCCGACGACAGGGCGGAGAGACCCAGTACTTC
V: TRBV14
length: 14
J: TRBJ2-5
D: TRBD1
size: NA

CDR3: CASSLDFSTDTQYF
DNA: TGTGCCAGCAGCTTGGATTTTTCCACAGATACGCAGTATTTT
V: TRBV5-5
length: 14
J: TRBJ2-3
D: NA
size: NA

CDR3: CASSIGTPTDTQYF
DNA: TGCGCCAGTTCCATCGGGACCCCAACAGATACGCAGTATTTT
V: TRBV5-1
length: 14
J: TRBJ2-3
D: NA
size: NA

CDR3: CASSGGGHYYEQYF
DNA: TGTGCCAGCAGCGGAGGCGGACACTACTACGAGCAGTACTTC
V: TRBV7-2
length: 14
J: TRBJ2-7
D: NA
size: NA

CDR3: CAIVGARGYEQYF
DNA: TGTGCCATCGTGGGGGCACGGGGCTACGAGCAGTACTTC
V: TRBV7-3
length: 13
J: TRBJ2-7
D: NA
size: many

CDR3: CASSPTSGRGNEQFF
DNA: TGTGCCAGCAGTCCGACTAGCGGGAGGGGCAATGAGCAGTTCTTC
V: TRBV28
length: 15
J: TRBJ2-1
D: TRBD2
size: NA

CDR3: CASTEGGSSTDTQYF
DNA: TGTGCCAGCACCGAAGGGGGAAGCAGCACAGATACGCAGTATTTT
V: TRBV7-9
length: 15
J: TRBJ2-3
D: NA
size: NA

CDR3: CASSLQGLDEQYF
DNA: TGCGCCAGCAGCTTGCAGGGGCTCGACGAGCAGTACTTC
V: TRBV5-1
length: 13
J: TRBJ2-7
D: NA
size: NA

CDR3: CASSSDRTETQYF
DNA: TGTGCCAGCAGCTCAGACAGAACAGAGACCCAGTACTTC
V: TRBV7-3
length: 13
J: TRBJ2-5
D: NA
size: few

CDR3: CASSLGLTSGRGTDTQYF
DNA: TGTGCCAGCAGCTTAGGGCTAACTAGCGGGAGGGGCACAGATACGCAGTATTTT
V: TRBV7-8
length: 18
J: TRBJ2-3
D: TRBD2
size: NA

CDR3: CASSPRGTGGRSNQPQHF
DNA: TGTGCCAGCAGTCCTAGGGGGACAGGGGGCAGGAGCAATCAGCCCCAGCATTTT
V: TRBV28
length: 18
J: TRBJ1-5
D: TRBD1
size: NA

CDR3: CSVPAPGGLFSDTQYF
DNA: TGCAGCGTTCCCGCCCCAGGGGGCCTGTTTTCAGATACGCAGTATTTT
V: TRBV29-1
length: 16
J: TRBJ2-3
D: TRBD1
size: NA

CDR3: CASSLTGAKNIQYF
DNA: TGTGCCAGCAGCCTCACAGGTGCCAAAAACATTCAGTACTTC
V: TRBV5-6
length: 14
J: TRBJ2-4
D: NA
size: once

CDR3: CASSQGLLDQPQHF
DNA: TGTGCCAGCAGCCAGGGGCTACTGGATCAGCCCCAGCATTTT
V: TRBV7-2
length: 14
J: TRBJ1-5
D: NA
size: NA

CDR3: CASSLALQETQYF
DNA: TGTGCCAGCAGCTTAGCTCTCCAAGAGACCCAGTACTTC
V: TRBV7-6
length: 13
J: TRBJ2-5
D: NA
size: NA

CDR3: CASSERTGVGETQYF
DNA: TGTGCCAGCAGCGAGCGGACAGGGGTGGGGGAGACCCAGTACTTC
V: TRBV9
length: 15
J: TRBJ2-5
D: TRBD1
size: few

CDR3: CASSLGTGGAHNQPQHF
DNA: TGTGCCAGCAGTTTAGGGACAGGGGGAGCTCACAATCAGCCCCAGCATTTT
V: TRBV27
length: 17
J: TRBJ1-5
D: TRBD1
size: NA

CDR3: CASSQDRSEAFF
DNA: TGCGCCAGCAGCCAAGATCGGAGTGAAGCTTTCTTT
V: TRBV4-1
length: 12
J: TRBJ1-1
D: NA
size: NA

CDR3: CASSVAIGSSSYNEQFF
DNA: TGTGCCAGCAGCGTAGCTATCGGGTCCAGCTCCTACAATGAGCAGTTCTTC
V: TRBV9
length: 17
J: TRBJ2-1
D: NA
size: NA

CDR3: CASSLGGGANNSPLHF
DNA: TGTGCCAGCAGCTTGGGAGGGGGCGCGAATAATTCACCCCTCCACTTT
V: TRBV5-4
length: 16
J: TRBJ1-6
D: TRBD1
size: NA

CDR3: CASSPIDGNYGYTF
DNA: TGTGCCAGCTCACCTATCGACGGGAACTATGGCTACACCTTC
V: TRBV18
length: 14
J: TRBJ1-2
D: NA
size: few